What follows is one T cell receptor beta chain and its context. The source of the sample is a study of blood T cell repertoires in COVID-19. Germline assignment: CDR1 SGHTS and CDR2 YDEGEE. Trimming took 2 bases from V and 0 from J, leaving 11 bases between them. This CDR3 is built from 15 residues. The table came from immunoSEQ multiplex PCR; TCRdb's copy has only in-frame clones and leaves some out. Of about 100,000 clones listed, roughly 88% are singletons. The origin of this receptor is a human donor in a cohort sampled during active COVID-19. Sequencing used peripheral blood. This rearrangement joins TRBV5-8 to TRBJ1-2; tentative D call: TRBD1 (5 bases). CDR3 protein: CASSFLGRPNYGYTF. The CDR3 DNA follows: TGTGCCAGCAGCTTCTTGGGGCGCCCTAACTATGGCTACACCTTC.